This T cell receptor beta chain was sequenced for a study of cytomegalovirus exposure and HLA in healthy donors. Points from the study as a whole: Highest at DRB1 and lowest at HLA-C, TCR association rates differed among HLA loci in a later analysis. The study had only CMV serostatus as immune exposure information.

This clone was recorded only once. What it recognizes is unknown. The V end lost 5 bases, the J end lost 3 bases, and 14 bases lay between the germline ends. This CDR3 has 14 amino acids. Germline-derived CDR1 and CDR2 are GTSNPN and SVGIG (reference sequence). Primers: 60 Vbeta forward and 13 Jbeta reverse. Under the authors' procedure: Unique TCR beta chains numbered 80 million to 95 million in a later analysis, with roughly 11 million shared. Clones were read by immunoSEQ multiplex PCR, and TCRdb kept only the in-frame ones, dropping some. V and J calls and clone size are copied from that table; D and trimming were computed from the DNA. This sample yields about 180,000 clones, of which 84% are seen a single time; 4% to 6% belongs to the top ten.

The chain recombines TRBV30 with TRBJ1-3; D might be TRBD1 (6 bases). Sequenced: PBMCs. The sequence was obtained from a girl under 18 in good health and CMV-seropositive. This CDR3 is CAWGRGASGNTIYF. CDR3 sequence (DNA): TGTGCCTGGGGGAGGGGGGCGAGTGGAAACACCATATATTTT.